This T cell receptor beta chain was documented in a study of T-cell memory formation after mild COVID-19. Study results and limitations: Contracting clones from day 15 to 85 showed balanced CD4/CD8; later expanders favored CD4+. Memory sampled before infection contained some responding clones, suggesting cross-reactive memory joined.

CDR3 length: 17 residues. V lost 4 bases, J lost 3 bases, and 15 bases stayed unmatched. In germline, CDR1 is MDHEN, CDR2 SYDVKM. TCRdb re-called the 5' RACE reads with MiXCR, one entry per CDR3 protein. The sample lists roughly 150,000 distinct CDR3 sequences; 11% to 15% were seen once. A word on this clonotype: Its antigen is unidentified.

This chain joins TRBV28 and TRBJ2-7, with TRBD1 identical over 7 bases. Sequenced material: PBMCs or a T cell subset sorted from them (not recorded which). This receptor was obtained from an adult woman who had mild COVID-19 (a few samples of this study predate the infection). Cell type and time point are not known. CDR3 sequence (DNA): TGTGCCAGCAGTTCCCCACTCGGACAGGAAACCCACTACGAGCAGTACTTC. As protein: CASSSPLGQETHYEQYF. The full variable domain, with the rest looked up from reference TRBV28 and TRBJ2-7, is DVKVTQSSRYLVKRTGEKVFLECVQDMDHENMFWYRQDPGLGLRLIYFSYDVKMKEKGDIPEGYSVSREKKERFSLILESASTNQTSMYLCASSSPLGQETHYEQYFGPGTRLTVT.